This entry concerns a single T cell receptor beta chain. The antigen remains unidentified. The CDR3 is 13 residues long. Germline loops: CDR1 SQVTM, CDR2 ANQGSEA. The ends were cut back, 3 bases at V and 5 bases at J, with 13 bases in the middle. With 60 Vbeta and 13 Jbeta primers, the PCR was carried out. The repertoire was sequenced with immunoSEQ multiplex PCR; TCRdb's copy has only in-frame clones and lacks some. The sample carries 110,000 or so clones, about 83% recorded once. This sample was included in a study of cytomegalovirus exposure and HLA in healthy donors. Study-wide results and limits: The presence/absence work took it that sequencing depth was about the same across donors. A later analysis reportedly found fewer N-insertions in an Asian-associated ancestry cluster than the roughly 680-donor mean. Later analysis demonstrated an association between a missense DCLRE1C variant and TCR beta V- and J-gene trimming. Rarity marked most TCR sequences, yet some public TCRs occurred in many donors.

The sequencing input was PBMCs. The chain uses TRBV29-1 and TRBJ1-2, with D possibly TRBD1 on 5 matching bases. The receptor was derived from a man aged 18-30 years in good health and CMV-seronegative. The CDR3, as DNA: TGCAGCGTTGACGCCGGGGGTGGGTATGGCTACACCTTC. Translated, it gives CSVDAGGGYGYTF. Full variable domain (remainder filled in from reference TRBV29-1 and TRBJ1-2): SAVISQKPSRDICQRGTSLTIQCQVDSQVTMMFWYRQQPGQSLTLIATANQGSEATYESGFVIDKFPISRPNLTFSTLTVSNMSPEDSSIYLCSVDAGGGYGYTFGSGTRLTVV.